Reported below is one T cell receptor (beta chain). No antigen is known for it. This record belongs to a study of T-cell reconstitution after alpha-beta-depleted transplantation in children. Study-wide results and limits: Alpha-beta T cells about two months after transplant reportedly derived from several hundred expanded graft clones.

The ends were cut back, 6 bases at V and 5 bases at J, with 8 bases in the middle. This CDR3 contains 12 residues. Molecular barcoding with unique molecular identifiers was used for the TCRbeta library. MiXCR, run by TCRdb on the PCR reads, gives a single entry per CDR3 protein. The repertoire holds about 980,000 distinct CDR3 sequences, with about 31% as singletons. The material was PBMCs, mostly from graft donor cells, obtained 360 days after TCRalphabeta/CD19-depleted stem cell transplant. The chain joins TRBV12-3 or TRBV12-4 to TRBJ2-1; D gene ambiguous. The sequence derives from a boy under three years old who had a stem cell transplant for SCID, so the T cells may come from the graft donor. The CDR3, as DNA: TGTGCCAGCAGCCCAGCAAACAATGAGCAGTTCTTC. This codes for CASSPANNEQFF.